This T cell receptor (beta chain) was recovered during a study of T cells after yellow fever vaccination. Study overall: Preparation of the low-cell-number fractions used SMART-Seq v4 Ultra Low Input. General observations from the study: The appearance of a small share of clonotypes in both CD4 and CD8 compartments was observed.

The V end was cut by 6 bases, the J end by 2 bases, with 19 bases between. The CDR3 has 15 amino acids. Germline values: CDR1 DFQATT, CDR2 SNEGSKA (reference sequence). Template-switching 5'RACE yielded the TCR cDNA; a universal primer site and UMIs were added in the process. TCRdb re-called the 5' RACE reads with MiXCR, one entry per CDR3 protein. Among some 350,000 distinct CDR3 sequences, 4% were seen once, and the ten largest hold more than 20%. This clonotype was seen at least ten times. Its target is not known. The clonotype originates from a man between 18 and 35 years old who received the YFV17D yellow fever vaccine. The chain recombines TRBV20-1 with TRBJ2-5; the D gene could be TRBD1 or TRBD2 (5 bases each). Sequences were derived from PBMCs, sampled 5 days after the yellow fever booster vaccination. CDR3 in DNA: TGCAGTGCACGCAAACCCGGGGCTCGACAAGAGACCCAGTACTTC. This encodes CSARKPGARQETQYF.